Listed here are 24 T cell receptor beta chains from one sample, sequenced in a study of blood T cell repertoires in COVID-19. Measured with immunoSEQ multiplex PCR; TCRdb has only the in-frame clones, and not every one. The sample yields around 150,000 clones, about 80% seen once. The sequencing input was peripheral blood. The receptors here all came from a woman of 80 years or more with acute or convalescent COVID-19.

This rearrangement joins TRBV3-1 (or the pseudogene TRBV3-2) to TRBJ2-7; weak D call: TRBD2 (6 bases). Trimming shortened V by 4 bases and J by 0 bases, and 13 bases separated the two germline ends. Germline CDR1 and CDR2: LGHDT and YNNKEL (reference sequence). The CDR3 sequence is 15 residues long. Written as DNA, the CDR3 is TGTGCCAGCAGCCCGCGGAGTAGCGGCTCCTACGAGCAGTACTTC. Residues: CASSPRSSGSYEQYF.

The chain uses TRBV6-5 and TRBJ1-5; D may be TRBD1 (6 bases). The CDR3 is 14 residues long. V lost 9 bases, J lost 1 base, and 13 bases lay in between. Germline CDR1 and CDR2: MNHEY and SVGAGI. In DNA form, the CDR3 reads TGTGCCAGTTCCGTGGGGGCCAGCAATCAGCCCCAGCATTTT. As protein: CASSVGASNQPQHF.

The V gene is TRBV6-7, the J gene TRBJ1-5; a possible D gene is TRBD1 (6 bases). TRBV6-7 is reported as an ORF; its role is uncertain. The V end lost 7 bases, the J end lost 3 bases, and 19 bases lay between the germline ends. This CDR3 comprises 16 residues. CDR3 bases: TGTGCCAGCACCCCGCCAAAGGGGGGGGTCAATCAGCCCCAGCATTTT. Protein: CASTPPKGGVNQPQHF.

Of note for this clone: This sample also contains other DNA sequences that code for the same CDR3. This chain connects TRBV5-5 to TRBJ1-2; 8 bases fit TRBD1. This CDR3 has 13 amino acids. CDR1 SGHKS and CDR2 YYEKEE come from the germline V gene (reference sequence). Trimming removed 4 bases from V and 8 bases from J; junction bases left unmatched: 7. The chain's CDR3 is CASSLGQGWGYTF. The DNA of the CDR3 is TGTGCCAGCAGCCTCGGACAGGGATGGGGCTACACCTTC.

The CDR3 region is CATRGDPNSPLHF. CDR3 coding DNA: TGTGCCACCCGGGGGGACCCTAATTCACCCCTCCACTTT. This chain links TRBV19 with TRBJ1-6, with D possibly TRBD1 on 5 matching bases. The length of the CDR3 is 13 residues. The germline V and J ends were trimmed by 10 bases and 6 bases, with 13 bases remaining between them. Per germline, CDR1 LNHDA and CDR2 SQIVND (reference sequence).

The rearrangement uses TRBV27 and TRBJ1-5; 8 nucleotides line up with TRBD1. Germline trimming cut 4 bases from V and 4 bases from J; bases unmatched to any gene: 3. CDR3 size: 14 residues. Germline CDR1 reads MNHEY; CDR2 reads SMNVEV (reference sequence). The chain's CDR3 is CASSWTGLNQPQHF. The CDR3, as DNA: TGTGCCAGCAGTTGGACAGGGCTGAATCAGCCCCAGCATTTT.

This chain connects TRBV12-3 or TRBV12-4 to TRBJ1-2; the D gene is possibly TRBD1 (6 bases). Deletions cut 5 bases from V and 4 bases from J, with 11 bases between. This CDR3 is 13 amino acids long. CDR3 nucleotides: TGTGCCAGCAGTGCACAGGGAAGCTATGGCTACACCTTC. It codes for CASSAQGSYGYTF.

V gene TRBV5-6 combines with J gene TRBJ1-4; D is undetermined. The CDR3 spans 15 residues. Germline V lookup: CDR1 SGHDT, CDR2 YYEEEE. The V and J ends lost 6 bases and 4 bases respectively, with 16 bases between them. CDR3 amino acids: CASTRDGGLNEKLFF. Here the CDR3 DNA reads TGTGCCAGCACACGCGACGGAGGGCTTAATGAAAAACTGTTTTTT.

This clone is a singleton in its sample. DNA of the CDR3: TGTGCCAGCAGCTTCGGGACTGCAGATACGCAGTATTTT. Its translation: CASSFGTADTQYF. The J gene is TRBJ2-3, the V gene TRBV7-2, with D tentatively TRBD2 (6 bases). The CDR3 consists of 13 residues. In germline, CDR1 is SGHTA, CDR2 FQGNSA. Trimming pared 3 bases from V and 4 bases from J, leaving 8 bases between.

This chain connects TRBV5-1 to TRBJ1-1; D not certain. Germline values: CDR1 SGHRS, CDR2 YFSETQ. This CDR3 is built from 13 residues. V lost 0 bases, J lost 1 base, and 4 bases lay in between. CDR3 residues: CASSLEANTEAFF. CDR3 DNA sequence: TGCGCCAGCAGCTTGGAAGCGAACACTGAAGCTTTCTTT.

V and J are TRBV4-1 and TRBJ2-1, with D perhaps matching TRBD2 (6 bases). V lost 0 bases, J lost 4 bases, and 10 bases lay in between. CDR1 is MGHRA and CDR2 is YSYEKL in the germline V gene. CDR3 length: 15 residues. For the CDR3, the DNA is TGCGCCAGCAGCCAAGAGGTAGCGGAGTACAATGAGCAGTTCTTC. This translates into CASSQEVAEYNEQFF.

This chain links TRBV11-2 with TRBJ1-5; unclear D gene. The germline gives CDR1 SGHAT, CDR2 FQNNGV. The CDR3 extends over 13 amino acids. Trimming removed 3 bases at V and 4 bases at J, with 7 bases between. In DNA form, the CDR3 reads TGTGCCAGCAGCTTGGCCGATAATCAGCCCCAGCATTTT. This codes for CASSLADNQPQHF.

The chain recombines TRBV5-4 with TRBJ2-3; the match to TRBD2 covers 8 bases. The CDR3 length is 15 residues. The V segment lost 0 bases and the J segment 5 bases; nucleotides outside the gene matches: 5. Germline V gene lookup returns CDR1 SGHNT and CDR2 YYREEE (reference sequence). CDR3 in amino acids: CASSLAGLAGDTQYF. Here the CDR3 DNA reads TGTGCCAGCAGCTTGGCGGGTCTAGCGGGAGATACGCAGTATTTT.

The V gene is TRBV19, the J gene TRBJ1-2, with D unresolved. Germline V gene sequence: CDR1 LNHDA, CDR2 SQIVND (reference sequence). CDR3 length: 14 residues. With 6 bases removed from V and 0 bases from J, the gap between germline ends came to 11 bases. The CDR3 DNA reads TGTGCCAGTAGACTAAGGGAGACTAACTATGGCTACACCTTC. This encodes CASRLRETNYGYTF.

J is TRBJ2-2 and V is TRBV6-6, with D possibly TRBD1 on 5 matching bases. The CDR3 totals 15 residues. V was trimmed by 8 bases and J by 5 bases, leaving 18 bases between them. Germline CDR1 is MNHNY and CDR2 is SVGAGI (reference sequence). The CDR3 spells CASLMDILRTGELFF. DNA for the CDR3: TGTGCCAGCCTTATGGACATCCTTCGTACCGGGGAGCTGTTTTTT.

The chain links TRBV2 to TRBJ1-1; a possible D gene is TRBD1 (5 bases). Trimming cost V 7 bases and J 3 bases, with 21 bases left between them. The CDR3 length is 16 residues. CDR1 is SNHLY, CDR2 FYNNEI, per germline. CDR3 sequence: CASTQLDSRVDTEAFF. CDR3 in DNA: TGTGCCAGCACACAACTCGACAGCCGAGTGGACACTGAAGCTTTCTTT.

Only one count was recorded for this clone. The rearrangement uses TRBV10-3 and TRBJ2-1, with D tentatively TRBD1 (5 bases). This CDR3 contains 12 residues. Trimming removed 6 bases from V and 10 bases from J, with 13 bases in between. Germline CDR1 and CDR2: ENHRY and SYGVKD. In DNA form, the CDR3 reads TGTGCCATCAGCGCCGACGGACACGAGCAGTTCTTC. Translation gives CAISADGHEQFF.

This clone was found a few times. The V and J genes are TRBV7-9 and TRBJ2-2, with D maybe TRBD1 (5 bases). The germline V gene has CDR1 SEHNR and CDR2 FQNEAQ (reference sequence). V was pared by 5 bases and J by 6 bases, with 13 bases between. The CDR3 runs 14 residues. CDR3 sequence reads: CASSDRTSAGELFF. DNA for the CDR3: TGTGCCAGCAGCGACCGGACAAGCGCCGGGGAGCTGTTTTTT.

The CDR3 region is CASSLGRQGTYNEQFF. Here the CDR3 DNA reads TGTGCCAGCAGCTTAGGCCGACAGGGTACCTACAATGAGCAGTTCTTC. The chain has TRBV7-2 and TRBJ2-1, with 7 nucleotides matching TRBD1. Germline lookup yields CDR1 SGHTA and CDR2 FQGNSA. The CDR3 has 16 residues. After removal of 1 base from V and 2 bases from J, the junction contained 5 bases not matched to a gene.

The V and J genes are TRBV27 and TRBJ2-3; 8 bases match TRBD2. V shed 7 bases and J 2 bases; nucleotides not matched to a gene: 20. The CDR3 totals 19 residues. The germline CDR1 and CDR2 sequences are MNHEY and SMNVEV (reference sequence). The chain's CDR3 is CASIVRPPRLASNTDTQYF. CDR3 nucleotide sequence: TGTGCCAGCATCGTGCGGCCTCCCCGACTAGCGAGCAACACAGATACGCAGTATTTT.

The J gene is TRBJ1-2, the V gene TRBV5-1, with D uncertain. The CDR3 is 12 amino acids. The V end lost 5 bases, the J end lost 5 bases, and 10 bases lay between the germline ends. CDR1 is SGHRS and CDR2 is YFSETQ in the germline V gene. In DNA form, the CDR3 reads TGCGCCAGCAGTTGGAGCGGGTATGGCTACACCTTC. Translating gives CASSWSGYGYTF.

The genes are TRBV2 and TRBJ1-4; 10 bases align to TRBD1. The CDR3 runs 15 residues. Germline trimming cut 5 bases from V and 10 bases from J; bases unmatched to any gene: 10. Germline V gene sequence: CDR1 SNHLY, CDR2 FYNNEI. CDR3 sequence reads: CASSPKTGGEGKLFF. Written as DNA, the CDR3 is TGTGCCAGCAGTCCAAAGACAGGGGGCGAGGGAAAACTGTTTTTT.

The genes are TRBV5-5 and TRBJ2-1, with 10 nucleotides matching TRBD2. V lost 4 bases and J lost 12; bases outside the gene matches: 16. Germline CDR1 SGHKS, CDR2 YYEKEE (reference sequence). There are 16 residues in the CDR3. The CDR3 loop reads CASSPRPASGGVVQFF. The DNA of the CDR3 is TGTGCCAGCAGCCCACGACCGGCTAGCGGGGGTGTTGTGCAGTTCTTC.

J is TRBJ1-1 and V is TRBV2; D remains unclear. CDR1 and CDR2 (germline): SNHLY, FYNNEI. V was clipped by 9 bases and J by 3 bases, with 11 bases between them. The CDR3 spans 12 residues. CDR3 residues: CARRHPYTEAFF. Written as DNA, the CDR3 is TGTGCCAGAAGACACCCATACACTGAAGCTTTCTTT.